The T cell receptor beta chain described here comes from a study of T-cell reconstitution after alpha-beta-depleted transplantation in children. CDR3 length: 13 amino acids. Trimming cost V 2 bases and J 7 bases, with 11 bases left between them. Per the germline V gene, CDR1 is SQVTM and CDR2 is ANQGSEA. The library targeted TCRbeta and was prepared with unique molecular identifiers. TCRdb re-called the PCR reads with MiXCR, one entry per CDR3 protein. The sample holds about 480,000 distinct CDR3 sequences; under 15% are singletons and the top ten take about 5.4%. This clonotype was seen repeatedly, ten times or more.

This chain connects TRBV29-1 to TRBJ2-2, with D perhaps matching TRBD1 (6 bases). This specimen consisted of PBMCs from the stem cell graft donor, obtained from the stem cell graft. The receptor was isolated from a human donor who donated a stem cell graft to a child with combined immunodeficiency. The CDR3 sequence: CSVEWTAFGELFF. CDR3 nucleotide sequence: TGCAGCGTTGAATGGACAGCCTTCGGGGAGCTGTTTTTT.